Only one count was recorded for the clone carrying this T cell receptor beta chain. Authors' analysis steps: Amplifying reference gene primers gave estimates of nucleated cell counts. Profiled with immunoSEQ multiplex PCR; TCRdb holds only in-frame clones, not every one. Clone size and the V and J calls come from that table; the DNA yielded D and trimming. The repertoire consists of 130,000 to 150,000 clones, with 84% occurring once and the leading ten covering about 5.5%. In assigning cohorts, the study relied on participant-reported clinical history. These data are taken from a study of blood T cell repertoires in COVID-19. Study information: Collection of acute and convalescent COVID-19 samples took place in the United States, Italy and Spain. Sources were T cells, B-cell-depleted T cells, or PBMCs; the material itself was cDNA or gDNA.

The sequenced material came from PBMCs or T cells enriched from blood (not recorded which). The origin of this receptor is a man in his forties with acute COVID-19.

The CDR3 is CASSDSGGAYNEQFF. The CDR3 DNA is TGTGCCAGCAGCGATAGCGGGGGGGCCTACAATGAGCAGTTCTTC. The chain employs TRBV9 and TRBJ2-1, with 11 bases that match TRBD2. Germline CDR1 is SGDLS and CDR2 is YYNGEE. J was trimmed by 2 bases and V by 3 bases; bases with no gene match: 1. The CDR3 is 15 amino acids.